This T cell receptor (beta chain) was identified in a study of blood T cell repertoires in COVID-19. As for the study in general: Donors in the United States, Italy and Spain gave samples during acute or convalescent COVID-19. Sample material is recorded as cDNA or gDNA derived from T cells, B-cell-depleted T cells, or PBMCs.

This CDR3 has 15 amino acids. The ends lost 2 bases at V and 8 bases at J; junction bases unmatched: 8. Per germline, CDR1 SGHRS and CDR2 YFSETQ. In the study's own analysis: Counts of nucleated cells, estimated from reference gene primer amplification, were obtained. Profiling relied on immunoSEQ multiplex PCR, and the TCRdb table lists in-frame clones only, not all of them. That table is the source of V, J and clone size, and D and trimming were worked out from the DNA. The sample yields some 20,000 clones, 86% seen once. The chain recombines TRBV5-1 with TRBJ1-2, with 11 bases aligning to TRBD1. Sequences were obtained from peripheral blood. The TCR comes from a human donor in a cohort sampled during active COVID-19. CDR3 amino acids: CASSFSSDRGLGYTF. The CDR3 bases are TGCGCCAGCAGCTTCTCCTCGGACAGGGGGCTAGGCTACACCTTC.